This record concerns one TCR beta chain sequence. Method: immunoSEQ multiplex PCR; TCRdb's copy keeps in-frame clones and lacks some. Found here are tens of thousands of clones, roughly 92% of them singletons; the top ten hold roughly 9.2%. This sample's time point: baseline, week 1 (first vaccination visit). The sample's treatment: pre-vaccination baseline after standard-of-care therapy. Each tumor in the donors was a new WHO grade 3 or 4 astrocytoma, IDH1-mutant and ATRX-lost. V was shortened by 1 base and J by 4 bases, with 14 bases between the two germline ends. Germline CDR1 is KGHSH and CDR2 is LQKENI. The CDR3 covers 15 residues. These data come from a study of a mutant IDH1 vaccine in newly diagnosed glioma.

V gene TRBV18 combines with J gene TRBJ2-7, with D maybe TRBD2 (6 bases). The input for sequencing was PBMCs, taken from a glioma patient treated with radiotherapy, temozolomide or both. This TCR was recovered from a man younger than 45 with glioma. CDR3 sequence reads: CASSPRTGAEYEQYF. DNA for the CDR3: TGTGCCAGCTCACCACGGACGGGAGCGGAGTACGAGCAGTACTTC.